The next 3 T cell receptor beta chains were all read from a single sample in a study of control samples from healthy donors and cancer patients (dated by TCRdb to the early 2020s). The library was made by the immunoSEQ multiplex PCR assay. This immuneACCESS table, as held by TCRdb, lists in-frame sequences with V and J called but not all clones. Of the missing ones, under half trace to an unresolved V gene in checked studies; the others have no known cause. The sample table records around 94,000 clones; about 90% of these occur just once. Under 2.5% of the sample comes from the top ten. Material for sequencing was blood. Receptors were obtained from a woman aged 18-29 years in good health.

This chain joins TRBV7-8 and TRBJ2-2; D unresolved. In germline, CDR1 is SGHVS, CDR2 FQNEAQ. This CDR3 has 13 residues. Trimming removed 5 bases at V and 4 bases at J, with 8 bases between. The CDR3, as DNA: TGTGCCAGCAGCGCACTCTTCACCGGGGAGCTGTTTTTT. It encodes CASSALFTGELFF.

The gene calls are TRBV18 and TRBJ1-2; D not certain. Trimming took off 6 bases at V and 2 bases at J, with 7 bases between the two ends. Germline CDR1 KGHSH, CDR2 LQKENI. This CDR3 is 12 amino acids long. CDR3 in DNA: TGTGCCAGCTCCGGAGAGAACTATGGCTACACCTTC. Its protein is CASSGENYGYTF. The entire variable domain, with the rest obtained from reference TRBV18 and TRBJ1-2, is as follows: NAGVMQNPRHLVRRRGQEARLRCSPMKGHSHVYWYRQLPEEGLKFMVYLQKENIIDESGMPKERFSAEFPKEGPSILRIQQVVRGDSAAYFCASSGENYGYTFGSGTRLTVV.

The J gene is TRBJ1-1, the V gene TRBV27; D possibly corresponds to TRBD1 (5 bases). V was trimmed by 8 bases and J by 8 bases, leaving 9 bases between them. The CDR3 is 10 amino acids. Germline CDR1 and CDR2: MNHEY and SMNVEV (reference sequence). The CDR3 nucleotides are TGTGCCAGCCCAAAGGGGGAAGCTTTCTTT. Encoded protein: CASPKGEAFF.